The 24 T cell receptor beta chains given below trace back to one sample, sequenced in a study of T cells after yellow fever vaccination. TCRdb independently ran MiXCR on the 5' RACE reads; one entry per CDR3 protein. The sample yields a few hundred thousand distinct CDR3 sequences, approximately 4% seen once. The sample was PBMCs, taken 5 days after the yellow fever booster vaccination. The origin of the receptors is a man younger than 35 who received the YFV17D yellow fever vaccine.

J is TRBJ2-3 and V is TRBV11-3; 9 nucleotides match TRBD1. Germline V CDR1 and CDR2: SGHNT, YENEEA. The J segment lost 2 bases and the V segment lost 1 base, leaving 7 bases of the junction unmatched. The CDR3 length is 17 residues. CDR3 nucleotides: TGTGCCAGCAGCTTAGGGCCGGGACAGGGCTACACAGATACGCAGTATTTT. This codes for CASSLGPGQGYTDTQYF.

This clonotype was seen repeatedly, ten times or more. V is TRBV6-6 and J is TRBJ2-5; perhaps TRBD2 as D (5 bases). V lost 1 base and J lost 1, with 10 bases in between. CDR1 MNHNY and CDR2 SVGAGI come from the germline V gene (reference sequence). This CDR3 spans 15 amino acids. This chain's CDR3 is CASSYFPGVQETQYF. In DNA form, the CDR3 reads TGTGCCAGCAGTTACTTTCCCGGGGTCCAAGAGACCCAGTACTTC.

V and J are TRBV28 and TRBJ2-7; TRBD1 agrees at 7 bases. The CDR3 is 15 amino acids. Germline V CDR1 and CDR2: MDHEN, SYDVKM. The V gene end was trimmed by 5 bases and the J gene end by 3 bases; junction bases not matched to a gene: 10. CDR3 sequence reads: CASSRTGDPYYEQYV. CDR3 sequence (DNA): TGTGCCAGCAGTAGAACAGGGGACCCCTACTACGAGCAGTACGTC.

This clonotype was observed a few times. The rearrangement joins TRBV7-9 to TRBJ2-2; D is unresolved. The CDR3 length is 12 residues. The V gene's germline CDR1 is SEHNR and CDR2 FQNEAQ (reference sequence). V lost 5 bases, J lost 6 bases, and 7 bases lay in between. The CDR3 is CASSPLPGELFF. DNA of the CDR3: TGTGCCAGCAGCCCCTTACCCGGGGAGCTGTTTTTT.

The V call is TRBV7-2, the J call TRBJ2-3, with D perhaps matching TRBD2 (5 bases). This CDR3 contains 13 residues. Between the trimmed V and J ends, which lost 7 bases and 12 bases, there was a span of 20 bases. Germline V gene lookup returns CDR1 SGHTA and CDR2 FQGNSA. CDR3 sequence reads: CASTQRPQLVQYF. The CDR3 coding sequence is TGTGCCAGCACCCAGCGGCCCCAGTTGGTCCAGTATTTT.

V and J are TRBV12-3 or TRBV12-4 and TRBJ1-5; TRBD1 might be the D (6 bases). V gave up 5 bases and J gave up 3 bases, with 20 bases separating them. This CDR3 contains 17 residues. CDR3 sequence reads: CASSNYAGQGTNQPQHF. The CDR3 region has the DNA TGTGCCAGCAGTAACTATGCGGGGCAGGGGACCAATCAGCCCCAGCATTTT.

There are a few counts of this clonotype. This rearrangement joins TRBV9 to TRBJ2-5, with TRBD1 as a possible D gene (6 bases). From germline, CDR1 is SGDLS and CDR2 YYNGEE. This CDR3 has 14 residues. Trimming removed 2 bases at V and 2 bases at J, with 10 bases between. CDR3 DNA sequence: TGTGCCAGCAGCGTTTGGGACAATCAAGAGACCCAGTACTTC. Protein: CASSVWDNQETQYF.

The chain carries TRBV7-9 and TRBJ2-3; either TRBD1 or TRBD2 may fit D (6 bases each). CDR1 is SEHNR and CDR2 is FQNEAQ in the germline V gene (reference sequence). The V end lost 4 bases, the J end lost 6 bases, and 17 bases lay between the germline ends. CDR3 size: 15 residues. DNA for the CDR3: TGTGCCAGCAGCTACGGGAGAAGGGACACTGATACGCAGTATTTT. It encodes CASSYGRRDTDTQYF.

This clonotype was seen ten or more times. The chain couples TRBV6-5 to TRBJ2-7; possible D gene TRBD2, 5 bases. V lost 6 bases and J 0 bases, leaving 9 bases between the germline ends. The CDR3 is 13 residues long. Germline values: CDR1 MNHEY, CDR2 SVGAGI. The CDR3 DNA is TGTGCCAGCAGCCCGGGAAACTCCTACGAGCAGTACGTC. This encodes CASSPGNSYEQYV.

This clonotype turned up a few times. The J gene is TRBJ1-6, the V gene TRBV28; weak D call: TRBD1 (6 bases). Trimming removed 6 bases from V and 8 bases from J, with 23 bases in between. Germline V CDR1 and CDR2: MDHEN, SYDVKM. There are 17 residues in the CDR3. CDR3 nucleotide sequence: TGTGCCAGCAGGTTGGGGTTCGGGCAGGGGCGAGATTCACCCCTCCACTTT. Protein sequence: CASRLGFGQGRDSPLHF.

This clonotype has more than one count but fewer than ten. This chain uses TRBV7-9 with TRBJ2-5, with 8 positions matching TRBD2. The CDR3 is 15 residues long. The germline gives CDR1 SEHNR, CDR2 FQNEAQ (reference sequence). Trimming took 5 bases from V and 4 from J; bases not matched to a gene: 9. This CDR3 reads CASSPPGGIGETQYF. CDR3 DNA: TGTGCCAGCAGCCCCCCGGGAGGGATCGGAGAGACCCAGTACTTC.

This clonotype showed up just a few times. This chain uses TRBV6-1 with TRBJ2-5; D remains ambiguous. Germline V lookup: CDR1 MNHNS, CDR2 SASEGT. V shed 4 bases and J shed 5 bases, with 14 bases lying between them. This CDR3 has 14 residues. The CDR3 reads CASSVNTLPETQYF. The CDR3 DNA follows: TGTGCCAGCAGTGTCAACACCCTTCCTGAGACCCAGTACTTC.

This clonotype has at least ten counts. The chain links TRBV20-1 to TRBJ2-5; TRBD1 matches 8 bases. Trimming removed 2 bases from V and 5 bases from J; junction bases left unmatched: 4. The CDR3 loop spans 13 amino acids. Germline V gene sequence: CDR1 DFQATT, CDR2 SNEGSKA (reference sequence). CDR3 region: CSARIRGLETQYF. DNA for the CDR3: TGCAGTGCTAGAATCAGGGGGCTGGAGACCCAGTACTTC.

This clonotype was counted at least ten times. CDR3 residues: CASSPQGGQETQYF. The CDR3 DNA follows: TGCGCCAGCAGCCCTCAGGGGGGCCAAGAGACCCAGTACTTC. The rearrangement joins TRBV5-1 to TRBJ2-5, with D maybe TRBD1 (7 bases). V gave up 4 bases and J gave up 1 base, with 11 bases separating them. The CDR3 is 14 amino acids. CDR1 SGHRS and CDR2 YFSETQ come from the germline V gene.

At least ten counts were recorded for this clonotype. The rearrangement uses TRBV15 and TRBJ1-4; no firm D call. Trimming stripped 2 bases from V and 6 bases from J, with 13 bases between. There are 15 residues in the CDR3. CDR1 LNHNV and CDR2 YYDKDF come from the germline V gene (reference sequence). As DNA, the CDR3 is TGTGCCACCAGCAGACGCGGAGGGTTCGATGAAAAACTGTTTTTT. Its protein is CATSRRGGFDEKLFF. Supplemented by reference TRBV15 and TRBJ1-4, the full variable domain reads DAMVIQNPRYQVTQFGKPVTLSCSQTLNHNVMYWYQQKSSQAPKLLFHYYDKDFNNEADTPDNFQSRRPNTSFCFLDIRSPGLGDTAMYLCATSRRGGFDEKLFFGSGTQLSVL.

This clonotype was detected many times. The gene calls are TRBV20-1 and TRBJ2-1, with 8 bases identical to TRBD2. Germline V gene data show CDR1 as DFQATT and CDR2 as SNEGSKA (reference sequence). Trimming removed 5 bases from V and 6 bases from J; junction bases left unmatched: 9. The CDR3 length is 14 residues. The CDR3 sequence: CSALPGGVSNEQFF. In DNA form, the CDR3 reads TGCAGTGCTCTCCCGGGAGGGGTCTCCAATGAGCAGTTCTTC.

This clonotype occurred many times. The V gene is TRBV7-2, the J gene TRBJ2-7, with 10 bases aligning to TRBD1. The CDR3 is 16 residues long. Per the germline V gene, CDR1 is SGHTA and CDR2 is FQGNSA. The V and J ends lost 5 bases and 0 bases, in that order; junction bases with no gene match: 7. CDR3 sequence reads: CASSRRQGADSYEQYF. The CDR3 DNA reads TGTGCCAGCAGCAGACGACAGGGGGCGGACTCCTACGAGCAGTACTTC.

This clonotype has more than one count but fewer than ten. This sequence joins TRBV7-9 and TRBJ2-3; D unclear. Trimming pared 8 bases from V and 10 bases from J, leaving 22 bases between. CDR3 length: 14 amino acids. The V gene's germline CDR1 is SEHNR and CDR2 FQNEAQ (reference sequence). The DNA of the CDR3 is TGTGCCAGCGTGGGCAGCATACCCTCTGGAGCGCAGTATTTT. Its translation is CASVGSIPSGAQYF.

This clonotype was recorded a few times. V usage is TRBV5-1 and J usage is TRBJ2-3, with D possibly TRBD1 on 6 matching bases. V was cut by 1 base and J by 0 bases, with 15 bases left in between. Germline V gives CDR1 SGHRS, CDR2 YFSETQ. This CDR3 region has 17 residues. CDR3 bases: TGCGCCAGCAGCTTGCCGACAGGACCCTCTAGCACAGATACGCAGTATTTT. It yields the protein CASSLPTGPSSTDTQYF.

CDR3 DNA: TGTGCCAGCAGCTTAATGTGGGGGGCCAACACTGAAGCTTTCTTT. It specifies CASSLMWGANTEAFF. V and J are TRBV5-5 and TRBJ1-1, with D maybe TRBD1 (6 bases). The CDR3 runs 15 residues. Germline loops: CDR1 SGHKS, CDR2 YYEKEE (reference sequence). V gave up 2 bases and J gave up 2 bases, with 13 bases separating them.

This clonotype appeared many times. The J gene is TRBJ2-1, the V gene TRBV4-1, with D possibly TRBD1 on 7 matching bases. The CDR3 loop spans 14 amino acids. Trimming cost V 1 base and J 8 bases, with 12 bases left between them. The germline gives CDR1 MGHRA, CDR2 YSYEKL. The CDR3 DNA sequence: TGCGCCAGCAGCCAAGTGGAGGGGGCGGATGAGCAGTTCTTC. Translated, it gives CASSQVEGADEQFF.

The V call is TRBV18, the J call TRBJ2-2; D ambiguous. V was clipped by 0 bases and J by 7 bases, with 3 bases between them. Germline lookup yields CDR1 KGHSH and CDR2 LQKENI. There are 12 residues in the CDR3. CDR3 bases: TGTGCCAGCTCACCACCGCACGGGGAGCTGTTTTTT. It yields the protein CASSPPHGELFF.

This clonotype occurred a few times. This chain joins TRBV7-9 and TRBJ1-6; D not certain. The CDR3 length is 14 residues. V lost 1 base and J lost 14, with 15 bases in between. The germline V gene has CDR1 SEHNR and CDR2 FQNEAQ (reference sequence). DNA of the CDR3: TGTGCCAGCAGCTTAGATCGCCGCTTCAAGGCCCTCCACTTT. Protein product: CASSLDRRFKALHF.

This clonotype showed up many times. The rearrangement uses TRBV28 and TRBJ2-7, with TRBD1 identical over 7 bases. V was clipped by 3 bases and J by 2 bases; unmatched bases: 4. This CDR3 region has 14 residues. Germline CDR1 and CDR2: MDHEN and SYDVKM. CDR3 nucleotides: TGTGCCAGCAGTTTGGGAGACAGGGCCTACGAGCAGTACGTC. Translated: CASSLGDRAYEQYV.